One sample yielded the 14 T cell receptor beta chains listed below, sequenced in a study of immune evolution from preneoplasia to lung adenocarcinoma. Repertoires were generated with immunoSEQ multiplex PCR, while TCRdb's copy carries only in-frame clones and drops some. The table shows some 15,000 clones, with 70% to 85% occurring only once. The sample taken for sequencing was FFPE minimally invasive lung adenocarcinoma tissue. The receptors come from a person aged 60-80 years with lung adenocarcinoma.

V usage is TRBV9 and J usage is TRBJ2-5; 9 positions agree with TRBD1. Germline CDR1 and CDR2: SGDLS and YYNGEE. V trimming: 0 bases; J trimming: 3 bases; junction bases outside the gene matches: 9. This CDR3 region has 17 residues. CDR3 residues: CASSVGNRDRGKETQYF. The DNA of the CDR3 is TGTGCCAGCAGCGTAGGAAACCGAGACAGGGGGAAAGAGACCCAGTACTTC.

V is TRBV28 and J is TRBJ1-2; D might be TRBD1 (5 bases). The CDR3 sequence is 13 residues long. V lost 10 bases to trimming and J lost 2 bases, with 14 bases between them. CDR1 is MDHEN, CDR2 SYDVKM, per germline. CDR3 DNA sequence: TGTGCCACCTGGGAGGGGTGGAACTATGGCTACACCTTC. As protein: CATWEGWNYGYTF.

This clone was counted once. This rearrangement joins TRBV18 to TRBJ2-1; 9 bases match TRBD1. Germline CDR1 reads KGHSH; CDR2 reads LQKENI. The CDR3 has 18 amino acids. After removal of 3 bases from V and 0 bases from J, the junction contained 9 bases not matched to a gene. The CDR3, as DNA: TGTGCCAGCTCACCTCGACAACTACAGGGGGCCTCCTACAATGAGCAGTTCTTC. This gives the protein CASSPRQLQGASYNEQFF.

V gene TRBV5-5 combines with J gene TRBJ2-3, with D perhaps TRBD2 (5 bases). Deletions cut 0 bases from V and 7 bases from J, with 12 bases between. The CDR3 loop spans 14 amino acids. CDR1 SGHKS and CDR2 YYEKEE come from the germline V gene (reference sequence). The CDR3 protein is CASSLDPGLNTQYF. Here the CDR3 DNA reads TGTGCCAGCAGCTTGGATCCGGGGTTGAATACGCAGTATTTT.

This clone was seen more than once but under ten times. V and J are TRBV28 and TRBJ1-1; no clear D gene. There are 14 residues in the CDR3. V was clipped by 1 base and J by 2 bases, with 8 bases between them. From germline, CDR1 is MDHEN and CDR2 SYDVKM. CDR3 nucleotide sequence: TGTGCCAGCAGTTTATTGGGTTCTAACACTGAAGCTTTCTTT. Protein product: CASSLLGSNTEAFF.

The count of this clone is one. This chain joins TRBV6-5 and TRBJ1-1, with D possibly being TRBD1 (5 bases). The V end lost 4 bases, the J end lost 10 bases, and 10 bases lay between the germline ends. This CDR3 has 11 residues. CDR1 and CDR2 (germline): MNHEY, SVGAGI. The CDR3 loop reads CASSSGLRAFF. CDR3 bases: TGTGCCAGCAGTTCAGGGCTGCGAGCTTTCTTT.

This chain links TRBV28 with TRBJ2-7; D is unresolved. The CDR3 is made up of 12 amino acids. Trimming shortened V by 6 bases and J by 4 bases, and 10 bases separated the two germline ends. CDR1 is MDHEN and CDR2 is SYDVKM in the germline V gene. Written as DNA, the CDR3 is TGTGCCAGCAGCCCTCTAAGGTACGAGCAGTACTTC. As protein: CASSPLRYEQYF. Variable domain in full (rest from reference TRBV28 and TRBJ2-7): DVKVTQSSRYLVKRTGEKVFLECVQDMDHENMFWYRQDPGLGLRLIYFSYDVKMKEKGDIPEGYSVSREKKERFSLILESASTNQTSMYLCASSPLRYEQYFGPGTRLTVT.

The chain recombines TRBV9 with TRBJ1-1; D call uncertain. This CDR3 is built from 15 residues. Germline CDR1 SGDLS, CDR2 YYNGEE. V was pared by 0 bases and J by 5 bases, with 14 bases between. The CDR3 DNA reads TGTGCCAGCAGCGTAGGTTTCGGGATTCTTACTGAAGCTTTCTTT. Translating gives CASSVGFGILTEAFF.

This chain uses TRBV6-6 with TRBJ1-4; no firm D call. The CDR3 consists of 12 residues. Trimming stripped 0 bases from V and 5 bases from J, with 1 base between. Germline CDR1 and CDR2: MNHNY and SVGAGI (reference sequence). As DNA, the CDR3 is TGTGCCAGCAGTTACTCAAATGAAAAACTGTTTTTT. This sequence encodes CASSYSNEKLFF.

The J gene is TRBJ1-5, the V gene TRBV7-9, with unresolved D. Germline lookup yields CDR1 SEHNR and CDR2 FQNEAQ (reference sequence). Trimming pared 8 bases from V and 11 bases from J, leaving 16 bases between. The CDR3 length is 12 residues. CDR3 sequence (DNA): TGTGCCAGCGGAACAGACAACGGAGCCCAGCATTTT. The encoded protein is CASGTDNGAQHF.

The chain employs TRBV5-4 and TRBJ2-1; 8 bases align to TRBD2. J was trimmed by 4 bases and V by 7 bases; bases with no gene match: 10. This CDR3 has 15 amino acids. Germline V gives CDR1 SGHNT, CDR2 YYREEE (reference sequence). The CDR3 loop is CASRSTGGRYNEQFF. DNA for the CDR3: TGTGCCAGCCGCTCGACGGGAGGGAGGTACAATGAGCAGTTCTTC.

The V gene is TRBV11-2, the J gene TRBJ1-2, with 9 positions matching TRBD1. The germline CDR1 and CDR2 sequences are SGHAT and FQNNGV. CDR3 size: 14 residues. Trimming took 7 bases from V and 4 from J; bases not matched to a gene: 7. As DNA, the CDR3 is TGTGCCAGCACCCCGGGACAGGGTCTCTATGGCTACACCTTC. Amino acid sequence: CASTPGQGLYGYTF. The whole variable domain, remainder taken from reference TRBV11-2 and TRBJ1-2, is EAGVAQSPRYKIIEKRQSVAFWCNPISGHATLYWYQQILGQGPKLLIQFQNNGVVDDSQLPKDRFSAERLKGVDSTLKIQPAKLEDSAVYLCASTPGQGLYGYTFGSGTRLTVV.

The rearrangement links TRBV7-2 to TRBJ1-4; tentative D call: TRBD1 (6 bases). The CDR3 totals 14 residues. In germline, CDR1 is SGHTA, CDR2 FQGNSA. The ends were cut back, 3 bases at V and 7 bases at J, with 12 bases in the middle. Here the CDR3 DNA reads TGTGCCAGCAGCTTCACAGGGTACGGTGAAAAACTGTTTTTT. Translated: CASSFTGYGEKLFF.

The chain uses TRBV14 and TRBJ1-2; a possible D gene is TRBD1 (6 bases). Per germline, CDR1 SGHDN and CDR2 FVKESK. V lost 3 bases and J 7 bases, leaving 18 bases between the germline ends. The CDR3 extends over 15 amino acids. In DNA form, the CDR3 reads TGTGCCAGCAGCCACACCGGGACACCCGGTCGTGGCTACACCTTC. It specifies CASSHTGTPGRGYTF.